This is a list of T cell receptor beta chains from one sample in a study of blood T cells in healthy people across ages. TCRdb fed the 5' RACE reads into MiXCR, producing one record per CDR3 protein. Of some 760,000 distinct CDR3 sequences listed, 25% are singletons. These same records also appear under a second study, on T cells of mothers and their children.

Sequencing used blood. The receptors were gathered from a boy aged 5-17 years in good health. CDR3s include the opening cysteine and the closing phenylalanine or tryptophan. Each record gives: J gene, V gene, D gene, CDR3 length, CDR3 protein. A D gene is named only where the DNA matches it firmly.

TRBJ2-7,TRBV6-2/TRBV6-3,-,12,CASTWRGHEQYF
TRBJ2-2,TRBV6-2/TRBV6-3,-,13,CASTNTLTGELFF
-,TRBV27,TRBD1,18,CASSSREEINRGRYEQYF
TRBJ2-1,TRBV29-1,TRBD1,14,CSVVRGSSYNEQFF
TRBJ2-7,TRBV7-2,-,14,CASSFTLWTARRYF
TRBJ2-3,TRBV7-9,TRBD2,17,CASSPPSGTAPTDTQYF
TRBJ2-3,TRBV20-1,TRBD2,16,CSASGTSGIYTDTQYF
TRBJ1-4,TRBV9,TRBD1,16,CASSDRSGTALEKLFF
TRBJ1-6,TRBV5-1,-,14,CASSLGQEDSPLHF
TRBJ2-5,TRBV7-2,TRBD2,19,CASSLGFLGLAGGQETQYF